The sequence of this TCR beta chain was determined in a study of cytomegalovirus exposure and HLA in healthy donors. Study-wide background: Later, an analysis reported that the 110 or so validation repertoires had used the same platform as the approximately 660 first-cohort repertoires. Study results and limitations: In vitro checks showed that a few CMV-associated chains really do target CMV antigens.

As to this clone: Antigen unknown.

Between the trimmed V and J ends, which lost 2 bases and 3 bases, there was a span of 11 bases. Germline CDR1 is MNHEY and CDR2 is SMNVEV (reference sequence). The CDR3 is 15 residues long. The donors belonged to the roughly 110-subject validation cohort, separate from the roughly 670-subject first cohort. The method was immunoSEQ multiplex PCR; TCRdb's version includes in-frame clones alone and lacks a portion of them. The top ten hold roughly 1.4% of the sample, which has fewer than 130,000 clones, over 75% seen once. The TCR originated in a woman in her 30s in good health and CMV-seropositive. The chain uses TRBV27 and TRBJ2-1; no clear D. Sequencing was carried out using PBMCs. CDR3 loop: CASSLRVSLYNEQFF. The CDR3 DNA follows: TGTGCCAGCAGTTTACGGGTAAGCCTCTACAATGAGCAGTTCTTC.